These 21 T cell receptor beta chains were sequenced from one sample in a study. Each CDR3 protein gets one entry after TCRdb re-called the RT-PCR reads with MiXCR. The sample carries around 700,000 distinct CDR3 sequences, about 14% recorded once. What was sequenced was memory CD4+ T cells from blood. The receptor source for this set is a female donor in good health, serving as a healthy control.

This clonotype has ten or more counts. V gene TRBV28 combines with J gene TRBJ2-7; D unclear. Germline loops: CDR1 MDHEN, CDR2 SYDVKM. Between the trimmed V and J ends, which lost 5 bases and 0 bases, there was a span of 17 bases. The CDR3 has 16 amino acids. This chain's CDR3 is CASSRISEPDSYEQYF. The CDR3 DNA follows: TGTGCCAGCAGTCGGATATCGGAACCAGACTCCTACGAGCAGTACTTC.

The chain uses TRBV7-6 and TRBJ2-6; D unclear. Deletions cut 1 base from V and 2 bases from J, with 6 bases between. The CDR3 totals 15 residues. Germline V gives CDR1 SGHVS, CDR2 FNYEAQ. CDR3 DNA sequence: TGTGCCAGCAGCTTAGGGCTCCCTGGGGCCAACGTCCTGACTTTC. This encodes CASSLGLPGANVLTF.

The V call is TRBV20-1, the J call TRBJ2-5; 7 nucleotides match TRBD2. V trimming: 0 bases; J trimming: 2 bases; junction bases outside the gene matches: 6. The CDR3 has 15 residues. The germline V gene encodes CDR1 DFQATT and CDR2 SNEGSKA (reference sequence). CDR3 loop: CSARDFGGVQETQYF. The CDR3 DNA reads TGCAGTGCTAGAGATTTTGGGGGGGTTCAAGAGACCCAGTACTTC.

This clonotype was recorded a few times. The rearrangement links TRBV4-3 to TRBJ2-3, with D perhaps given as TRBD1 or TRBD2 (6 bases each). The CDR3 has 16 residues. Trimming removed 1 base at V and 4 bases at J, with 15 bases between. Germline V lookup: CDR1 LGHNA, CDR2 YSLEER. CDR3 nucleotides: TGCGCCAGCAGCCAAGCTCGGGGGCTCAGGGCAGATACGCAGTATTTT. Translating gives CASSQARGLRADTQYF.

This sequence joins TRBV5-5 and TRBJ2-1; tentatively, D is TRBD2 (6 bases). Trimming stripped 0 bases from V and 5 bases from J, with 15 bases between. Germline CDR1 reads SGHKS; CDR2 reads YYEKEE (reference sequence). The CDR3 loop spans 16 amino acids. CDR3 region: CASSLGPIGGNNEQFF. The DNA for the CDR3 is TGTGCCAGCAGCTTGGGTCCAATAGGAGGGAACAATGAGCAGTTCTTC. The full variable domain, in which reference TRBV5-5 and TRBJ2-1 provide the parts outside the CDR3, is DAGVTQSPTHLIKTRGQQVTLRCSPISGHKSVSWYQQVLGQGPQFIFQYYEKEERGRGNFPDRFSARQFPNYSSELNVNALLLGDSALYLCASSLGPIGGNNEQFFGPGTRLTVL.

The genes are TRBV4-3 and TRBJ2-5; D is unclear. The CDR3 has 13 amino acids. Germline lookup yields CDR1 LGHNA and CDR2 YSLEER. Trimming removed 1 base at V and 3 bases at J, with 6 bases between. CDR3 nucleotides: TGCGCCAGCAGCCAAGCGTTGGAAGAGACCCAGTACTTC. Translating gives CASSQALEETQYF.

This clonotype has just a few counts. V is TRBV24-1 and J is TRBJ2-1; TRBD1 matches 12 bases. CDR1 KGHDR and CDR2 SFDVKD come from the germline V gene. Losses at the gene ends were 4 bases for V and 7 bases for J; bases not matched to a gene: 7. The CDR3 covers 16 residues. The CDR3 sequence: CATSDPGTGGTNEQFF. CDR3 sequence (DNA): TGTGCCACCAGTGACCCTGGGACAGGGGGCACGAATGAGCAGTTCTTC.

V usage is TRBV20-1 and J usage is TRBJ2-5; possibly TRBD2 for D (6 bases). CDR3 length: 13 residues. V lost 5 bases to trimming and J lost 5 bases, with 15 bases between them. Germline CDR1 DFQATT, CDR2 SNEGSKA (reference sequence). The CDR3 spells CSAPMGGSETQYF. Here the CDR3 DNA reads TGCAGTGCTCCTATGGGGGGATCGGAGACCCAGTACTTC.

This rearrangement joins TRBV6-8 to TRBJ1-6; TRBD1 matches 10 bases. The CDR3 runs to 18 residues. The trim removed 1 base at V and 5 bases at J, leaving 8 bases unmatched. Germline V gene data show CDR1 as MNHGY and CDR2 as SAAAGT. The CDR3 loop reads CASSYWVDRGQDNSPLHF. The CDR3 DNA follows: TGTGCCAGCAGTTACTGGGTTGACAGGGGGCAAGATAATTCACCCCTCCACTTT.

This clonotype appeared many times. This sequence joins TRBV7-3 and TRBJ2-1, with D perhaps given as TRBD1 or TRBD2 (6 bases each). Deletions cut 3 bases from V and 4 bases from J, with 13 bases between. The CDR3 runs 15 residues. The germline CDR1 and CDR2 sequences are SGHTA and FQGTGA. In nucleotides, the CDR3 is TGTGCCAGCAGCTTGGAACAGGGAGGTTACAATGAGCAGTTCTTC. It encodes CASSLEQGGYNEQFF.

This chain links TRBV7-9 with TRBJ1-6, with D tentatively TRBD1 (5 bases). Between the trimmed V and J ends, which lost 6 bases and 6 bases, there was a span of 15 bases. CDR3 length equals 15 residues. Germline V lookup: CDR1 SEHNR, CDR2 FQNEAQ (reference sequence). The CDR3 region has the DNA TGTGCCAGCAGTAATCAGGGAGGCTCTAATTCACCCCTCCACTTT. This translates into CASSNQGGSNSPLHF.

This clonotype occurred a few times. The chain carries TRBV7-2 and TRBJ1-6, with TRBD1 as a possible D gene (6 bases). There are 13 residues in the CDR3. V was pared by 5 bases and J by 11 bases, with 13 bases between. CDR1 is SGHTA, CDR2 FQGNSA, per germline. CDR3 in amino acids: CASSNYRETPLHF. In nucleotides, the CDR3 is TGTGCCAGCAGCAACTACAGGGAGACACCCCTCCACTTT.

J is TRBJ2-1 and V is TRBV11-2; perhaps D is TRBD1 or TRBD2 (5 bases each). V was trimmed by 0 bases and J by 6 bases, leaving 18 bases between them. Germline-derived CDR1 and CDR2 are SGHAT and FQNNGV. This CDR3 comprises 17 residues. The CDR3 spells CASSLDLTGGTINEQFF. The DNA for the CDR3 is TGTGCCAGCAGCTTAGATCTAACAGGAGGAACAATCAATGAGCAGTTCTTC.

The DNA for the CDR3 is TGTGCCAGCAGCCGACGGGAAGGAGGCGCTGAAGCTTTCTTT. Translated: CASSRREGGAEAFF. The chain recombines TRBV4-2 with TRBJ1-1; D remains ambiguous. V was cut by 4 bases and J by 6 bases, with 15 bases left in between. CDR1 is LGHNA and CDR2 is YNFKEQ in the germline V gene. The CDR3 length is 14 residues.

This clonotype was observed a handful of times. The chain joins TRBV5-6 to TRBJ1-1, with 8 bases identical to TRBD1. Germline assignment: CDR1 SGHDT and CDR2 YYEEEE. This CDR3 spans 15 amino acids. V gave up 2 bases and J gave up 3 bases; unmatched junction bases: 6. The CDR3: CASSLLTGGYTEAFF. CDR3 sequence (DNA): TGTGCCAGCAGCTTATTAACAGGGGGATACACTGAAGCTTTCTTT. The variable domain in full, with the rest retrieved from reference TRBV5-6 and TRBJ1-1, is DAGVTQSPTHLIKTRGQQVTLRCSPKSGHDTVSWYQQALGQGPQFIFQYYEEEERQRGNFPDRFSGHQFPNYSSELNVNALLLGDSALYLCASSLLTGGYTEAFFGQGTRLTVV.

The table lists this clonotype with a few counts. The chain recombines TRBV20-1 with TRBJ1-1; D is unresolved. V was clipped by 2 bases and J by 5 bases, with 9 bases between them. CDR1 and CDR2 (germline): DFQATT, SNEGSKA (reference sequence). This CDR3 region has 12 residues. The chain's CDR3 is CSARQPETEAFF. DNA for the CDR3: TGCAGTGCTAGACAACCGGAGACTGAAGCTTTCTTT.

Here the CDR3 DNA reads TGCGCCAGCAGCTTGTCTAGCGGTAAAGAGACCCAGTACTTC. Translation gives CASSLSSGKETQYF. The chain carries TRBV5-1 and TRBJ2-5, with TRBD2 matching 7 bases. The CDR3 is 14 amino acids. V was pared by 1 base and J by 3 bases, with 3 bases of the junction left unmatched. Germline V gene sequence: CDR1 SGHRS, CDR2 YFSETQ.

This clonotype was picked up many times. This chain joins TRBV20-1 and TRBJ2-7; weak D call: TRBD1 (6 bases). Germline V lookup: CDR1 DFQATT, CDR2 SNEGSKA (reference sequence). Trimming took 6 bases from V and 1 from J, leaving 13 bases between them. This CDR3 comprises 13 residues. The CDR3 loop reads CSALDRRSYEQYF. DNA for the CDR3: TGCAGTGCACTCGACAGGCGGTCCTACGAGCAGTACTTC.

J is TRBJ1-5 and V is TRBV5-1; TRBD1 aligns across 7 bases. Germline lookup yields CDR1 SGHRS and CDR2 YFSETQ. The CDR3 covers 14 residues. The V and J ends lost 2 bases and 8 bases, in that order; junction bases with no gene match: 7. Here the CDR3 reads CASSFGDSSEPQHF. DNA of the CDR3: TGCGCCAGCAGCTTCGGGGACAGTTCGGAGCCCCAGCATTTT. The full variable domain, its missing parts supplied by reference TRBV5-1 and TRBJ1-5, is KAGVTQTPRYLIKTRGQQVTLSCSPISGHRSVSWYQQTPGQGLQFLFEYFSETQRNKGNFPGRFSGRQFSNSRSEMNVSTLELGDSALYLCASSFGDSSEPQHFGDGTRLSIL.

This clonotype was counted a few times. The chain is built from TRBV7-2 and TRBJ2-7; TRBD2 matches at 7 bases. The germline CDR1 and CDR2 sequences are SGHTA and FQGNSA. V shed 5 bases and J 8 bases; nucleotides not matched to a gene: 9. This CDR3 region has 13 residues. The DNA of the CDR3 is TGTGCCAGCAGCCGGGAGGAGGGAGCTAAGCAGTACTTC. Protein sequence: CASSREEGAKQYF.

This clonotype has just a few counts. The CDR3 DNA is TGTGCCATCAGGAGGGATCTGAACACTGAAGCTTTCTTT. Translation: CAIRRDLNTEAFF. V is TRBV10-3 and J is TRBJ1-1; no reliable D call. Looked up from germline, CDR1 is ENHRY and CDR2 is SYGVKD. V was trimmed by 6 bases and J by 0 bases, leaving 8 bases between them. The CDR3 runs to 13 residues.